Listed below are T cell receptor beta chains from one sample, sequenced in a study of long-term antiretroviral therapy in people with HIV. Profiled with immunoSEQ multiplex PCR; TCRdb holds only in-frame clones, not every one. Of 40,000 to 60,000 clones listed, approximately 79% were seen once; the top ten hold approximately 3.2%. The sequences come from unsorted PBMCs, collected 0.8 years after starting antiretroviral therapy. The source of these receptors is a woman younger than 30 with HIV. The conserved cysteine and the conserved F or W are not part of the CDR3 here.

TRBV27	TRBJ2-3	15	ASSLSNPPGGTDTQY
TRBV5-4	TRBJ2-1	15	ASSSPARGLAYNEQF
TRBV13	TRBJ2-7	14	ASSFRLAGGLGEQY
TRBV11-2	TRBJ1-2	11	ASSGSPNYGYT
TRBV19	TRBJ2-3	12	ASSRPRGTDTQY
TRBV6-5	TRBJ1-2	10	ASSYQNYGYT
TRBV6-5	TRBJ2-3	13	ASSRTSFGTDTQY
TRBV7-6	TRBJ2-1	14	ASSSRPGTRDNEQF
TRBV5-1	TRBJ2-7	14	ASSRTSGSVLTEQY
TRBV14	TRBJ2-7	14	ASSHLQTGLAYEQY
TRBV10-3	TRBJ1-5	13	AISLDRGLNQPQH
TRBV11-3	TRBJ2-5	12	ASSFSRGSETQY
TRBV6-5	TRBJ2-2	10	ASERGTGELF
TRBV6-1	TRBJ2-5	11	ASSLSWVETQY
TRBV2	TRBJ2-3	14	ATLQGTSGRTDTQY
TRBV27	TRBJ2-6	14	ASSWSQGAGANVLT
TRBV7-9	TRBJ2-3	14	ASSLGASGRADTQY
TRBV4-2	TRBJ2-1	13	ASSHERGSYNEQF
TRBV27	TRBJ2-3	14	ASSLSPFPSTDTQY
TRBV28	TRBJ2-7	9	ASRKTYEQY
TRBV7-9	TRBJ2-7	15	ASSFSLQGLYSYEQY
TRBV11-2	TRBJ2-3	13	ASSLGQGSADTQY
TRBV7-2	TRBJ2-7	12	ASSPLAEVYEQY
TRBV10-1	TRBJ2-7	15	ASRLDRDRGDDYEQY
TRBV5-6	TRBJ2-2	13	ASSFIRGNTGELF
TRBV11-2	TRBJ2-1	14	ASSYPGLASYNEQF
TRBV27	TRBJ1-4	13	ASSPVSRGDEKLF
TRBV6-5	TRBJ2-1	12	ASSLVGRTPEQF
TRBV5-1	TRBJ2-1	11	ASSLDRHNEQF
TRBV10-1	TRBJ2-2	13	ASIREGQNTGELF
TRBV7-6	TRBJ2-1	13	ASSPQRFLYNEQF
TRBV19	TRBJ2-3	12	ASKREYDSDTQY
TRBV13	TRBJ1-2	13	ASSPRAAARYGYT
TRBV4-2	TRBJ1-1	14	ASSQGQGAGNTEAF
TRBV18	TRBJ2-7	12	ASSSGTGVGEQY
TRBV7-3	TRBJ1-4	12	ASSLNGLNEKLF
TRBV11-2	TRBJ2-7	10	ASSSAGDEQY
TRBV10-3	TRBJ2-2	16	AISESRLAGGDTGELF
TRBV6-6	TRBJ1-3	9	ASSLGNTIY
TRBV18	TRBJ1-2	17	ASSPNRAQRIGINYGYT
TRBV6-1	TRBJ2-7	12	ASSSSGGSSEQY
TRBV7-3	TRBJ2-2	15	ASSPGTGVSNTGELF
TRBV28	TRBJ1-2	14	ASTFGHKIFNYGYT
TRBV25-1	TRBJ2-5	13	ASSHPGTGSETQY
TRBV6-1	TRBJ2-3	12	ASGGGRPADTQY
TRBV10-1	TRBJ2-1	14	ASSGLTSGNLNEQF
TRBV4-3	TRBJ1-2	13	ASSQETTGGYGYT
TRBV28	TRBJ2-4	10	ASSFTASIQY
TRBV11-3	TRBJ2-2	12	ASSWTGNTGELF